These T cell receptor beta chains were read from a single sample in a study of T cell responses to AZD1222 COVID-19 vaccine. Measured with immunoSEQ multiplex PCR; TCRdb has only the in-frame clones, and not every one. The sample lists 150,000 to 250,000 clones, just over 90% occurring once. The sequences come from peripheral blood, collected 28 days after the second AZD1222 dose. Source of these receptors: an adult who received the AZD1222 COVID-19 vaccine. Each CDR3 is given with its conserved first and last residue. The order of the fields is V gene, clone size, J gene, D gene, CDR3 protein, CDR3 DNA. D genes are given only for firm matches. Clone size is shown for a subset of rows, as once, few, many or a class of expanded clone.

TRBV6-2/TRBV6-3,.,TRBJ1-2,TRBD1,CASSLTTGGLTGGYTF,TGTGCCAGCAGTTTAACGACAGGGGGTCTGACTGGTGGCTACACCTTC
TRBV28,.,TRBJ1-2,.,CASRPSAGYGYTF,TGTGCCAGCAGGCCTTCGGCGGGCTATGGCTACACCTTC
TRBV30,.,TRBJ2-7,.,CAWSTGGTLFYEQYF,TGTGCCTGGAGTACTGGGGGGACTCTCTTCTACGAGCAGTACTTC
TRBV24-1,.,TRBJ2-3,.,CATSDNRDSTDTQYF,TGTGCCACCAGTGATAATCGCGATAGCACAGATACGCAGTATTTT
TRBV6-5,few,TRBJ1-6,.,CASSYSGGGNSPLHF,TGTGCCAGCAGTTACTCCGGGGGGGGTAATTCACCCCTCCACTTT
TRBV5-5,.,TRBJ2-7,TRBD1,CASSYHGDSPSYEQYF,TGTGCCAGCAGCTACCACGGGGACAGTCCCTCCTACGAGCAGTACTTC
TRBV28,once,TRBJ2-6,.,CASSRQRESGANVLTF,TGTGCCAGCAGTAGGCAGAGAGAATCCGGGGCCAACGTCCTGACTTTC
TRBV18,.,TRBJ2-6,TRBD1,CASSPTGGSGANVLTF,TGTGCCAGCTCACCGACAGGGGGCTCTGGGGCCAACGTCCTGACTTTC
TRBV3-1/TRBV3-2,.,TRBJ1-2,.,CASSPYGPPYRGHGYTF,TGTGCCAGCAGCCCGTATGGACCGCCCTACCGGGGGCATGGCTACACCTTC
TRBV19,.,TRBJ1-1,TRBD1,CASTTTGGIATEAFF,TGTGCCAGTACCACGACAGGGGGCATAGCCACTGAAGCTTTCTTT
TRBV18,.,TRBJ2-6,.,CASSPGSGANVLTF,TGTGCCAGCTCACCCGGTTCTGGGGCCAACGTCCTGACTTTC
TRBV29-1,.,TRBJ2-5,TRBD2,CSVPKGGLAVQETQYF,TGCAGCGTACCCAAGGGAGGACTAGCGGTTCAAGAGACCCAGTACTTC
TRBV7-2,once,TRBJ2-7,.,CASRPGGGTSREQYF,TGTGCCAGCAGGCCCGGGGGCGGGACCTCTAGGGAGCAGTACTTC
TRBV29-1,.,TRBJ1-1,.,CSVLSPEEAFF,TGCAGCGTTTTGAGTCCAGAAGAAGCTTTCTTT
TRBV15,.,TRBJ2-5,TRBD1,CATSRGPKSTGQETQYF,TGTGCCACCAGCAGAGGTCCGAAATCGACAGGGCAAGAGACCCAGTACTTC
TRBV12-5,.,TRBJ2-1,TRBD2,CASSPGLAANEQFF,TGTGCTAGTAGTCCGGGACTAGCAGCGAATGAGCAGTTCTTC
TRBV28,.,TRBJ1-2,.,CASSSRRRYGYTF,TGTGCCAGCAGCTCTCGTCGGAGGTATGGCTACACCTTC
TRBV19,.,TRBJ2-1,.,CASSPEGASYNEQFF,TGTGCCAGTAGCCCAGAAGGGGCCTCCTACAATGAGCAGTTCTTC
TRBV27,.,TRBJ2-3,.,CASSLSLADTQYF,TGTGCCAGCAGTTTATCGTTGGCAGATACGCAGTATTTT
TRBV7-3,once,TRBJ2-1,.,CASSLRPPGYNEQFF,TGTGCCAGCAGCTTACGGCCGCCAGGTTACAATGAGCAGTTCTTC
TRBV11-2,.,TRBJ2-7,TRBD2,CASTVEAGGSYEQYF,TGTGCCAGCACCGTTGAAGCGGGAGGCTCCTACGAGCAGTACTTC
TRBV19,.,TRBJ1-4,.,CAIRDFGEKLFF,TGTGCCATCCGGGACTTCGGGGAAAAACTGTTTTTT
TRBV5-8,.,TRBJ2-3,.,CASSEAYTQYF,TGTGCCAGCAGTGAGGCTTATACGCAGTATTTT
TRBV4-3,.,TRBJ2-1,.,CASSLRVADYNEQFF,TGCGCCAGCAGCCTCCGGGTAGCGGACTACAATGAGCAGTTCTTC
TRBV19,once,TRBJ2-5,TRBD1,CASSVVNPGQGKETQYF,TGTGCCAGTAGTGTTGTAAATCCGGGACAGGGAAAAGAGACCCAGTACTTC
TRBV7-6,once,TRBJ1-1,.,CASSLGGGEAFF,TGTGCCAGCAGTCTAGGGGGTGGTGAAGCTTTCTTT
TRBV7-9,.,TRBJ2-7,.,CATVTGNGEQYF,TGTGCCACGGTAACGGGAAACGGCGAGCAGTACTTC
TRBV11-2,once,TRBJ2-7,.,CASSSFSKSYEQYF,TGTGCCAGCAGCTCGTTCAGTAAATCCTACGAGCAGTACTTC
TRBV6-5,.,TRBJ1-6,.,CASSLGEGGNSPLHF,TGTGCCAGCAGTTTAGGGGAGGGGGGCAATTCACCCCTCCACTTT
TRBV30,.,TRBJ2-1,TRBD2,CAWTPGTSGINEQFF,TGTGCCTGGACTCCCGGGACTAGCGGGATCAATGAGCAGTTCTTC
TRBV19,.,TRBJ2-3,TRBD2,CASSSRLAGDTQYF,TGTGCCAGTAGTAGTAGACTAGCGGGAGATACGCAGTATTTT
TRBV7-9,.,TRBJ2-3,TRBD2,CASSPTSGSTDTQYF,TGTGCCAGCAGCCCGACTAGCGGTAGCACAGATACGCAGTATTTT
TRBV10-3,.,TRBJ2-7,.,CASGTGSPQMEQYF,TGTGCCAGCGGGACGGGAAGCCCCCAGATGGAGCAGTACTTC
TRBV5-6,.,TRBJ2-5,.,CASSTDRRQETQYF,TGTGCCAGCAGTACCGACAGGCGCCAAGAGACCCAGTACTTC
TRBV5-1,once,TRBJ2-1,TRBD2,CASSAVAGSYNEQFF,TGCGCCAGCAGCGCGGTAGCGGGAAGCTACAATGAGCAGTTCTTC
TRBV4-2,.,TRBJ2-6,.,CASSQERIAAPSGANVLTF,TGTGCCAGCAGCCAAGAGAGGATAGCGGCTCCCTCTGGGGCCAACGTCCTGACTTTC
TRBV7-9,.,TRBJ2-1,.,CASNPRVNEQFF,TGTGCCAGCAATCCTAGGGTCAATGAGCAGTTCTTC
TRBV6-5,once,TRBJ2-7,.,CASSFKYEQYF,TGTGCCAGCAGTTTCAAATACGAGCAGTACTTC
TRBV5-4,.,TRBJ2-7,.,CASSLEGSNSYEQYF,TGTGCCAGCAGCTTGGAAGGGTCTAATTCCTACGAGCAGTACTTC
TRBV4-1,.,TRBJ1-1,.,CASSQWAGLNTEAFF,TGCGCCAGCAGCCAATGGGCAGGGCTGAACACTGAAGCTTTCTTT
TRBV11-2,.,TRBJ1-4,.,CASSPINEKLFF,TGTGCCAGCAGCCCTATTAATGAAAAACTGTTTTTT
TRBV27,.,TRBJ1-5,TRBD1,CASSRTGTQPQHF,TGTGCCAGCAGCAGGACAGGGACTCAGCCCCAGCATTTT
TRBV30,.,TRBJ2-1,TRBD1,CAWRQGQNYNEQFF,TGTGCCTGGCGCCAGGGACAGAACTACAATGAGCAGTTCTTC
TRBV28,.,TRBJ2-1,.,CASSRKLNNEQFF,TGTGCCAGCAGTCGAAAACTGAACAATGAGCAGTTCTTC
TRBV20-1,.,TRBJ1-6,TRBD1,CSASTGVGGNSPLHF,TGCAGTGCAAGTACAGGGGTAGGAGGTAATTCACCCCTCCACTTT